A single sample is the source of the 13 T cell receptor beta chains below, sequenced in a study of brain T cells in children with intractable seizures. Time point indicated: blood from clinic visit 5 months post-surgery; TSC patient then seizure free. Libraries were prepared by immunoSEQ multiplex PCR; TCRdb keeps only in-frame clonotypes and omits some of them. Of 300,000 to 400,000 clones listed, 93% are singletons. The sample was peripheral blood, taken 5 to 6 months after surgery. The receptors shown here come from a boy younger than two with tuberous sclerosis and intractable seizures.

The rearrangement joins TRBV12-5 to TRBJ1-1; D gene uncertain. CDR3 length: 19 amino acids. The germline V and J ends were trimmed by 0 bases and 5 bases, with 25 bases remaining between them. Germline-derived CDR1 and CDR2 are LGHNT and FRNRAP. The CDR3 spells CASGLVLTTSRVAGTEAFF. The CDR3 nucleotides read TGTGCTAGTGGTTTGGTCCTCACCACGTCCCGCGTCGCCGGTACTGAAGCTTTCTTT.

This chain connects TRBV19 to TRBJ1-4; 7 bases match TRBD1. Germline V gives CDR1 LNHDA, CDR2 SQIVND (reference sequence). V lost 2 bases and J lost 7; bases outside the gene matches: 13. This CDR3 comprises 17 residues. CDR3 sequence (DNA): TGTGCCAGTAGTATAAGGACAGGCGCCCGGATGGGTGAAAAACTGTTTTTT. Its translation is CASSIRTGARMGEKLFF.

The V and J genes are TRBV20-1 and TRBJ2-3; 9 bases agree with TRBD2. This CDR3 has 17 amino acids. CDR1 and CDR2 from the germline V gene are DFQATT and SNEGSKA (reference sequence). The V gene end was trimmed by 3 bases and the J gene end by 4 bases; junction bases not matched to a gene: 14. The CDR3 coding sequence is TGCAGTGCTAGTAATTTAGCGGGGGAGACCTACTCAGATACGCAGTATTTT. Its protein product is CSASNLAGETYSDTQYF.

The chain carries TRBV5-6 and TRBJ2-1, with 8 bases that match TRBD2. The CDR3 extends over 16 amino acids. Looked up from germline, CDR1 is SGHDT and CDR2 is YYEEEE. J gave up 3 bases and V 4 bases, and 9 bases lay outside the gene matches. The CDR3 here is CASSRRTSLRYNEQFF. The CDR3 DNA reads TGTGCCAGCAGCCGGAGGACTAGCTTGCGCTACAATGAGCAGTTCTTC.

CDR3 DNA: TGTGCCAGCAGCTTACAGGGGTCGAGCTCTGGAAACACCATATATTTT. Its translation is CASSLQGSSSGNTIYF. This chain links TRBV7-2 with TRBJ1-3, with D perhaps matching TRBD1 (6 bases). Trimming removed 2 bases at V and 0 bases at J, with 11 bases between. Germline CDR1 and CDR2: SGHTA and FQGNSA. CDR3 length: 16 amino acids.

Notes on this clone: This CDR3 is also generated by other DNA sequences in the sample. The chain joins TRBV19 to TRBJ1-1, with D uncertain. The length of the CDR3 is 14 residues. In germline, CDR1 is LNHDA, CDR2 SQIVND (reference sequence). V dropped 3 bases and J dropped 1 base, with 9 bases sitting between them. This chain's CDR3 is CASSILGGNTEAFF. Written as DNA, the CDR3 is TGTGCCAGTAGTATCCTAGGAGGGAACACTGAAGCTTTCTTT.

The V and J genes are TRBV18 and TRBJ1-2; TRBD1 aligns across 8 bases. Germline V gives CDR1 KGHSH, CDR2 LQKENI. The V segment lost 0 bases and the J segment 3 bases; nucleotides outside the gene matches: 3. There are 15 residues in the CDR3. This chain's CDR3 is CASSPPAGGYYGYTF. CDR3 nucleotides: TGTGCCAGCTCACCACCCGCAGGGGGCTACTATGGCTACACCTTC.

The CDR3 loop is CASTPHGAGGGETQYF. DNA of the CDR3: TGTGCCAGCACCCCCCACGGGGCGGGAGGTGGAGAGACCCAGTACTTC. The chain is built from TRBV2 and TRBJ2-5; 8 bases fit TRBD2. V gave up 7 bases and J gave up 4 bases; unmatched junction bases: 14. Germline CDR1 and CDR2: SNHLY and FYNNEI. This CDR3 comprises 16 residues.

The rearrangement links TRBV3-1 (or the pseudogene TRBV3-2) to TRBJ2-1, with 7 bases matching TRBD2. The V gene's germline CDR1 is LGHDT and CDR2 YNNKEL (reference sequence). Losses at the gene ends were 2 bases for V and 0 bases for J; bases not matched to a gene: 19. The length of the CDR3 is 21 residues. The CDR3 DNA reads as TGTGCCAGCAGCCAAACCAGACGACTATTCAGCGGGGAGGGCTCCTACAATGAGCAGTTCTTC. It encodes CASSQTRRLFSGEGSYNEQFF.

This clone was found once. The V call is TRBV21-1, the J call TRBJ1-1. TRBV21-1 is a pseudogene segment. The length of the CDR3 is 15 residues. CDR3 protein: CASSKVGGYDTEAFF. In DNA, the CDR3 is TGTGCCAGCAGCAAAGTGGGGGGGTACGACACTGAAGCTTTCTTT.

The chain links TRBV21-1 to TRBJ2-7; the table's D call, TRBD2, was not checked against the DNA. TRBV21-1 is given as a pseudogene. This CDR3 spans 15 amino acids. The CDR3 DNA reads TGTGCCAGCAGCAAAGTCCCAGCGGGAGCCTACGAGCAGTACTTC. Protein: CASSKVPAGAYEQYF.

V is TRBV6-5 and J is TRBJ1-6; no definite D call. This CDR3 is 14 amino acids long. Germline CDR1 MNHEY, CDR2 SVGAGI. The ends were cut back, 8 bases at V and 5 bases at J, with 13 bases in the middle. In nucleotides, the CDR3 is TGTGCCAGCGCCCGGGGTCGGAATAATTCACCCCTCCACTTT. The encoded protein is CASARGRNNSPLHF.

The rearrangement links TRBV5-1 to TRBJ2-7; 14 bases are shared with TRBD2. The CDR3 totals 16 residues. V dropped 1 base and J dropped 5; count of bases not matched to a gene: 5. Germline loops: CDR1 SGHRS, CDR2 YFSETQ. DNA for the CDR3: TGCGCCAGCAGCTTGTCGGCGACTAGCGGGAGGGACGAGCAGTACTTC. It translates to CASSLSATSGRDEQYF.